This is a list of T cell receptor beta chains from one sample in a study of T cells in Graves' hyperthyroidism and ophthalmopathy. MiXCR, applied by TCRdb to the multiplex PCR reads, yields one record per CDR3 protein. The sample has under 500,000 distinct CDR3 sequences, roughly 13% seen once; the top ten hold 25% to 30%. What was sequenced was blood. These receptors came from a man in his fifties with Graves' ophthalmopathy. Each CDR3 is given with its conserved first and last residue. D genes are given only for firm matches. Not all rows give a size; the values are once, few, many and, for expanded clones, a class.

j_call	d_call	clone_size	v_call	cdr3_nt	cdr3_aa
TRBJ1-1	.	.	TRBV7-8	TGTGCCAGCAGCTTCCTCCTAGACGGCACGAACACTGAAGCTTTCTTT	CASSFLLDGTNTEAFF
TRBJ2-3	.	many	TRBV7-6	TGTGCCAGCAGCCCAAGGTTTGGGGGCACAGATACGCAGTATTTT	CASSPRFGGTDTQYF
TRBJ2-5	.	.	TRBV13	TGTGCCAGCAGCTCAGGAAAAAGCGGGGAGACCCAGTACTTC	CASSSGKSGETQYF
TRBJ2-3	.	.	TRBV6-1	TGTGCCAGCAGACCGACACTGCGGCTCGGTACGCAGTATTTT	CASRPTLRLGTQYF
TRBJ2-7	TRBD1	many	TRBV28	TGTGCCAGCAGCCGCTCCGGGACAGGGAACGAGCAGTACTTC	CASSRSGTGNEQYF
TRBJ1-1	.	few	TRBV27	TGTGCCAGCAGTTTTTCGACGAGGGTTTTCTTT	CASSFSTRVFF
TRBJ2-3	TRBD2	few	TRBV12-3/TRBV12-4	TGTGCCAGCAGTTTAAGGCTAGCGGGAGCCAGCACAGATACGCAGTATTTT	CASSLRLAGASTDTQYF
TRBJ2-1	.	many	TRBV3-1	TGTGCCAGCAGCCAAGAGCGGCCGGGGGCGGGTGAGCAGTTCTTC	CASSQERPGAGEQFF
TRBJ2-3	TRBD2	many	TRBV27	TGTGCCAGCAGTTTAGGGGCGGGAGAGGCGGATACGCAGTATTTT	CASSLGAGEADTQYF
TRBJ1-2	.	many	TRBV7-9	TGTGCCAGCAGCTTAGAACAGGCCTATGGCTACACCTTC	CASSLEQAYGYTF
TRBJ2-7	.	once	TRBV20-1	TGCAGTGCTACCGAGGGCAACCAAAGGGAAGAGCAGTACTTC	CSATEGNQREEQYF
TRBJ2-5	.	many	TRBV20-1	TGCAGTGGGACGGTTCAAGAGACCCAGTACTTC	CSGTVQETQYF
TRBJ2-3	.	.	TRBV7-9	TGTGCCAGCAGCTTAGAGGCCGACACAGATACGCAGTATTTT	CASSLEADTDTQYF
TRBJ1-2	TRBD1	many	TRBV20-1	TGCAGTGCTCACACAGGGGGTGGAGGCTACACCTTC	CSAHTGGGGYTF
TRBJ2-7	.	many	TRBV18	TGTGCCAGCTCACCGTCAGCAGGCTACGAGCAGTACTTC	CASSPSAGYEQYF
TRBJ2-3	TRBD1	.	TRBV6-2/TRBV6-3	TGTGCCAGCAGTGGACAGGGGAGCACAGATACGCAGTATTTT	CASSGQGSTDTQYF
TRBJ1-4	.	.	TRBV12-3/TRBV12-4	TGTGCCAGCAGTTTAAGGAAGGGGAAGGGTGATGAAAAACTGTTTTTT	CASSLRKGKGDEKLFF
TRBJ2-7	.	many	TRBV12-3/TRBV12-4	TGTGCCAGCAGTTTAGACTTCTACGAGCAGTACTTC	CASSLDFYEQYF
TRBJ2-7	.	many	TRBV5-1	TGCGCCAGCAGCTTGGCTTTGGGCGACGAGCAGTACTTC	CASSLALGDEQYF
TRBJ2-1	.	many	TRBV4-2	TGTGCCAGCAGCCACGAGGTAGGCCTCGGCAATGAGCAGTTCTTC	CASSHEVGLGNEQFF
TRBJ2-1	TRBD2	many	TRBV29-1	TGCAGCGTCCTTCTAGGACTAGCTTTCGACAATGAGCAGTTCTTC	CSVLLGLAFDNEQFF
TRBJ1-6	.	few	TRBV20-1	TGCAGTGCCGATCGTAGACCCCTCCACTTT	CSADRRPLHF
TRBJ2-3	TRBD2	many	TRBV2	TGTGCCAGCATCCCGGGGGGATACACAGATACGCAGTATTTT	CASIPGGYTDTQYF
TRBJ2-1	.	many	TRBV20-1	TGCAGTGCTAGTGACCGGCGGGGCCACAATGAGCAGTTCTTC	CSASDRRGHNEQFF
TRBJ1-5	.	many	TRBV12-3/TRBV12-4	TGTGCCAGCAGTTTGGGGGGGCTCGGTCAGCCCCAGCATTTT	CASSLGGLGQPQHF